This passage covers 9 T cell receptor beta chains from one sample sequenced in a study of cytomegalovirus exposure and HLA in healthy donors. In the PCR, 60 Vbeta and 13 Jbeta primers were used. Some clones are missing from TCRdb's copy, which holds only in-frame ones; the method was immunoSEQ multiplex PCR. The sample shows roughly 100,000 clones, 65% to 85% of them seen only once. Sequencing was performed on PBMCs. The receptor source for this set is a male donor in good health and CMV-seropositive.

Here the CDR3 DNA reads TGTGCCAGCACGGGGAGAATAGGGTCTTCAAATGGCTACACCTTC. Amino acids: CASTGRIGSSNGYTF. This chain connects TRBV2 to TRBJ1-2; D not certain. Per germline, CDR1 SNHLY and CDR2 FYNNEI. This CDR3 has 15 amino acids. Trimming pared 7 bases from V and 6 bases from J, leaving 21 bases between.

This rearrangement joins TRBV25-1 to TRBJ2-7; a possible D gene is TRBD1 (7 bases). V gave up 7 bases and J gave up 0 bases, with 16 bases separating them. CDR1 is MGHDK, CDR2 SYGVNS, per germline. This CDR3 comprises 15 residues. Here the CDR3 reads CASITTEGASYEQYF. CDR3 DNA: TGTGCCAGCATCACCACGGAGGGGGCCTCCTACGAGCAGTACTTC.

The V and J genes are TRBV7-3 and TRBJ2-2; 9 bases are a match to TRBD1. The CDR3 runs 17 residues. V lost 3 bases and J lost 7; bases outside the gene matches: 12. Germline V lookup: CDR1 SGHTA, CDR2 FQGTGA. For the CDR3, the DNA is TGTGCCAGCAGCTTGGGCCCGGGACAGGGTAGTTTCGGGGAGCTGTTTTTT. Encoded protein: CASSLGPGQGSFGELFF.

The rearrangement links TRBV19 to TRBJ2-7, with D hard to call. Germline CDR1 and CDR2: LNHDA and SQIVND (reference sequence). The CDR3 sequence is 12 residues long. V was shortened by 6 bases and J by 0 bases, with 6 bases between the two germline ends. The CDR3 here is CASRSRSYEQYF. For the CDR3, the DNA is TGTGCCAGTAGATCGCGCTCCTACGAGCAGTACTTC.

The chain recombines TRBV5-4 with TRBJ1-2, with D hard to call. Trimming took off 0 bases at V and 5 bases at J, with 8 bases between the two ends. CDR3 length: 13 residues. Germline CDR1 is SGHNT and CDR2 is YYREEE (reference sequence). CDR3 loop: CASSLVTDYGYTF. The CDR3 nucleotides are TGTGCCAGCAGCTTGGTCACAGATTATGGCTACACCTTC.

The chain's CDR3 is CASSLDSRQPYEQFF. CDR3 DNA sequence: TGTGCCAGCAGCTTAGATTCTAGGCAGCCCTATGAGCAGTTCTTC. The rearrangement links TRBV7-9 to TRBJ2-1; no reliable D call. This CDR3 spans 15 amino acids. The germline V gene has CDR1 SEHNR and CDR2 FQNEAQ (reference sequence). V was pared by 1 base and J by 8 bases, with 15 bases between.

The chain employs TRBV2 and TRBJ1-2, with TRBD1 matching over 11 bases. J lost 7 bases, V lost 1 base, and 2 bases had no gene match. CDR1 SNHLY and CDR2 FYNNEI come from the germline V gene. The CDR3 contains 14 residues. CDR3: CASSEGTGGTGYTF. The CDR3 nucleotides are TGTGCCAGCAGTGAAGGGACAGGGGGCACTGGCTACACCTTC.

CDR3: CASSHSLTRWYF. CDR3 sequence (DNA): TGCGCCAGCAGCCATTCATTGACAAGGTGGTACTTC. This chain links TRBV4-3 with TRBJ2-7; D gene unclear. V shed 3 bases and J shed 12 bases, with 15 bases lying between them. The CDR3 covers 12 residues. Germline V gene lookup returns CDR1 LGHNA and CDR2 YSLEER.

This clone came up once. The chain uses TRBV2 and TRBJ2-5, with D uncertain. The DNA end is a closer match to TRBJ2-7, so the J assignment may be wrong. Germline V gives CDR1 SNHLY, CDR2 FYNNEI. CDR3 size: 14 residues. The CDR3 DNA sequence: TGTGCCAGCAGTGCCGATCGTATCTCCTACGAGCAGTACTTC. As protein: CASSADRISYEQYF.